This is a list of T cell receptor beta chains from one sample in a study of CD8 T cells in Susac syndrome. TCRdb ran MiXCR on the immunoSEQ multiplex PCR reads and lists one entry per CDR3 protein. The data hold more than 95,000 distinct CDR3 sequences, with 85% to 95% observed a single time. The sequencing input was CD8+ T cells from PBMCs. These receptors originate from a human donor with multiple sclerosis. The CDR3 runs from the conserved cysteine through the conserved F or W. A D gene is named only where the DNA matches it firmly. Size is omitted from some rows. Given values are once, few, many or a class for expanded clones.

j_call: TRBJ2-5; d_call: TRBD2; v_call: TRBV7-2; clone_size: -; cdr3_nt: TGTGCCAGCAGCTGGGACTACATCCAAGAGACCCAGTACTTC; cdr3_aa: CASSWDYIQETQYF
j_call: TRBJ2-1; d_call: -; v_call: TRBV7-9; clone_size: -; cdr3_nt: TGTGCCAGCAGCTACGGCCGAAACAATGAGCAGTTCTTC; cdr3_aa: CASSYGRNNEQFF
j_call: TRBJ1-1; d_call: -; v_call: TRBV5-1; clone_size: once; cdr3_nt: TGCGCCAGCAGCTTCCAGGGGCCGCTAGAGATCGGTGAAGCTTTCTTT; cdr3_aa: CASSFQGPLEIGEAFF
j_call: TRBJ1-2; d_call: -; v_call: TRBV29-1; clone_size: -; cdr3_nt: TGCAGCGTTTCGACAGTGGATTCTAACTATGGCTACACCTTC; cdr3_aa: CSVSTVDSNYGYTF
j_call: TRBJ2-7; d_call: -; v_call: TRBV6-5; clone_size: -; cdr3_nt: TGTGCCAGCAGTTACGGTCAGGGCTACGACGAGCAGTACTTC; cdr3_aa: CASSYGQGYDEQYF
j_call: TRBJ1-2; d_call: TRBD1; v_call: TRBV6-6; clone_size: -; cdr3_nt: TGTGCCAGCAGTCCCCAAAGGACAGGGGACTATGGCTACACCTTC; cdr3_aa: CASSPQRTGDYGYTF
j_call: TRBJ2-2; d_call: -; v_call: TRBV4-1; clone_size: -; cdr3_nt: TGCGCCAGCAGCCCCCGGGACTCGCACACCGGGGAGCTGTTTTTT; cdr3_aa: CASSPRDSHTGELFF
j_call: TRBJ2-1; d_call: TRBD2; v_call: TRBV5-4; clone_size: -; cdr3_nt: TGTGCCAGCAGCTTGCGGGGGGGAGAGCAGTTCTTC; cdr3_aa: CASSLRGGEQFF
j_call: TRBJ2-7; d_call: TRBD2; v_call: TRBV4-2; clone_size: -; cdr3_nt: TGTGCCAGCAGCCAGGAGGGGTTGGGAGCGGGGGGGCCGGTGTACTTC; cdr3_aa: CASSQEGLGAGGPVYF
j_call: TRBJ2-2; d_call: TRBD2; v_call: TRBV11-2; clone_size: -; cdr3_nt: TGTGCCAGCAGCCTCAGGACTAGCGGAGACACCGGGGAGCTGTTTTTT; cdr3_aa: CASSLRTSGDTGELFF
j_call: TRBJ2-1; d_call: -; v_call: TRBV13; clone_size: -; cdr3_nt: TGTGCCAGCAGCGAGGTCGACGTAGACAATGAGCAGTTCTTC; cdr3_aa: CASSEVDVDNEQFF
j_call: TRBJ1-2; d_call: TRBD1; v_call: TRBV7-9; clone_size: -; cdr3_nt: TGTGCCAGCAGCTTACCCCGGGACAGGGAAGTGTTTGGCTACACCTTC; cdr3_aa: CASSLPRDREVFGYTF
j_call: TRBJ2-2; d_call: TRBD2; v_call: TRBV7-6; clone_size: -; cdr3_nt: TGTGCCAGCAGCTTATATCTAGCGGGAATAACGCGTACCGGGGAGCTGTTTTTT; cdr3_aa: CASSLYLAGITRTGELFF
j_call: TRBJ1-1; d_call: -; v_call: TRBV28; clone_size: once; cdr3_nt: TGTGCCAGCAGTAGGACTGAAGCTTTCTTT; cdr3_aa: CASSRTEAFF
j_call: TRBJ1-1; d_call: -; v_call: TRBV27; clone_size: -; cdr3_nt: TGTGCCAGCAGTTTATCCTCGGACACTGAAGCTTTCTTT; cdr3_aa: CASSLSSDTEAFF
j_call: TRBJ2-1; d_call: TRBD2; v_call: TRBV7-6; clone_size: -; cdr3_nt: TGTGCCAGCAGCTCCCGGGGGGTCCCACTCGAGCAGTTCTTC; cdr3_aa: CASSSRGVPLEQFF
j_call: TRBJ2-3; d_call: -; v_call: TRBV27; clone_size: -; cdr3_nt: TGTGCCAGCAGTCCACACCCTTCGGGACTCCCTAGCACAGATACGCAGTATTTT; cdr3_aa: CASSPHPSGLPSTDTQYF
j_call: TRBJ1-1; d_call: -; v_call: TRBV14; clone_size: -; cdr3_nt: TGTGCCAGCAGCCCCCGGGGCAGGGGCACTGAAGCTTTCTTT; cdr3_aa: CASSPRGRGTEAFF
j_call: TRBJ1-2; d_call: -; v_call: TRBV3-1; clone_size: -; cdr3_nt: TGTGCCAGCAGCCAAGTAGGACAGCCTAACTATGGCTACACCTTT; cdr3_aa: CASSQVGQPNYGYTF
j_call: TRBJ2-3; d_call: TRBD2; v_call: TRBV2; clone_size: -; cdr3_nt: TGTGCCAGCAGTCCGCTAGCGGTAACAGATACGCAGTATTTT; cdr3_aa: CASSPLAVTDTQYF
j_call: TRBJ2-5; d_call: TRBD1; v_call: TRBV7-8; clone_size: -; cdr3_nt: TGTGCCAGCAGCTCCCGGGACAGCCAAGAGACCCAGTACTTC; cdr3_aa: CASSSRDSQETQYF
j_call: TRBJ2-1; d_call: TRBD1; v_call: TRBV5-6; clone_size: -; cdr3_nt: TGTGCCAGCAGCTGGGAGGGGACAGGGGGCTTCCCGTTCTTC; cdr3_aa: CASSWEGTGGFPFF
j_call: TRBJ2-7; d_call: TRBD1; v_call: TRBV27; clone_size: -; cdr3_nt: TGTGCCAGCAGTCCGGGACAGGGATGGAGCTCCTACGAGCAGTACTTC; cdr3_aa: CASSPGQGWSSYEQYF
j_call: TRBJ1-5; d_call: -; v_call: TRBV6-1; clone_size: -; cdr3_nt: TGTGCCAGCAGCCTTGGCTTCAATCAGCCCCAGCATTTT; cdr3_aa: CASSLGFNQPQHF
j_call: TRBJ2-1; d_call: -; v_call: TRBV6-1; clone_size: -; cdr3_nt: TGTGCCAGCTTCCCCGACAGGCTATCCTACAATGAGCAGTTCTTC; cdr3_aa: CASFPDRLSYNEQFF
j_call: TRBJ2-7; d_call: TRBD1; v_call: TRBV12-3/TRBV12-4; clone_size: -; cdr3_nt: TGTGCCAGCAGAGCCGGGACAGGCTCCTACGAGCAGTACTTC; cdr3_aa: CASRAGTGSYEQYF
j_call: TRBJ2-7; d_call: TRBD1; v_call: TRBV4-1; clone_size: -; cdr3_nt: TGCGCCAGCAGCCAGGCCGACAGGGGGCCATCCTACGAGCAGTACTTC; cdr3_aa: CASSQADRGPSYEQYF
j_call: TRBJ1-1; d_call: -; v_call: TRBV29-1; clone_size: -; cdr3_nt: TGCAGCGTGCAGAACCGGGCTGAAGCTTTCTTT; cdr3_aa: CSVQNRAEAFF
j_call: TRBJ2-6; d_call: -; v_call: TRBV2; clone_size: -; cdr3_nt: TGTGCCAACCTCTTGGGGGATGAGGTTGGCAACGTCCTGACTTTC; cdr3_aa: CANLLGDEVGNVLTF
j_call: TRBJ2-3; d_call: TRBD1; v_call: TRBV28; clone_size: -; cdr3_nt: TGTGCCAGCAGTTTAGCGGTTGGGTGGATGCGACAGGGTTATCTCACAGATACGCAGTATTTT; cdr3_aa: CASSLAVGWMRQGYLTDTQYF
j_call: TRBJ1-3; d_call: TRBD1; v_call: TRBV23-1; clone_size: once; cdr3_nt: TGCGCCAGCAGTCCCTCGCGTCGGGGACAGGTTTTCAATGGAAACACCATATATTTT; cdr3_aa: CASSPSRRGQVFNGNTIYF
j_call: TRBJ2-3; d_call: -; v_call: TRBV4-1; clone_size: -; cdr3_nt: TGCGCCAGCAGCCAAGCCACCCCCAGAGATACGCAGTATTTT; cdr3_aa: CASSQATPRDTQYF
j_call: TRBJ2-1; d_call: -; v_call: TRBV25-1; clone_size: -; cdr3_nt: TGTGCCAGCAGTGAATATATGGCCCGAGGGCTTTTCTTC; cdr3_aa: CASSEYMARGLFF
j_call: TRBJ1-1; d_call: TRBD1; v_call: TRBV4-2; clone_size: -; cdr3_nt: TGTGCCAGCAGCCAAGCTCGGACAGGGTGGAATGGCCTTGAAGCTTTCTTT; cdr3_aa: CASSQARTGWNGLEAFF
j_call: TRBJ1-5; d_call: -; v_call: TRBV28; clone_size: -; cdr3_nt: TGTGCCAGCAGACGCAGGGGATCATATAGCAATCAGCCCCAGCATTTT; cdr3_aa: CASRRRGSYSNQPQHF
j_call: TRBJ2-5; d_call: -; v_call: TRBV25-1; clone_size: -; cdr3_nt: TGTGCCAGCAGTGAATATAAGGGGCCCCCAGAGACCCAGTACTTC; cdr3_aa: CASSEYKGPPETQYF
j_call: TRBJ2-6; d_call: -; v_call: TRBV12-3/TRBV12-4; clone_size: -; cdr3_nt: TGTGCCAGCAGCTTGGGTTCGGCCAACGTCCTGACTTTC; cdr3_aa: CASSLGSANVLTF
j_call: TRBJ1-6; d_call: -; v_call: TRBV7-8; clone_size: -; cdr3_nt: TGTGCCAGCAGCTTAGGGCGGGAAGGGGGGGCCAATTCACCCCTCCACTTT; cdr3_aa: CASSLGREGGANSPLHF
j_call: TRBJ1-5; d_call: -; v_call: TRBV27; clone_size: -; cdr3_nt: TGTGCCAGCAGTTTATCCAGGTATCAGCCCCAGCATTTT; cdr3_aa: CASSLSRYQPQHF
j_call: TRBJ2-1; d_call: TRBD2; v_call: TRBV5-4; clone_size: -; cdr3_nt: TGTGCCAGCAGGGGACTAGCGGGAGACGAGCAGTTCTTC; cdr3_aa: CASRGLAGDEQFF
j_call: TRBJ2-3; d_call: TRBD1; v_call: TRBV7-6; clone_size: -; cdr3_nt: TGTGCCAGCAGCTTAGACCATCTGACAGGGAATTTGGATACGCAGTATTTT; cdr3_aa: CASSLDHLTGNLDTQYF
j_call: TRBJ2-7; d_call: -; v_call: TRBV5-6; clone_size: -; cdr3_nt: TGTGCCAGCAGCTTGTACAAAACCCCCCCCTACTACGAGCAGTACTTC; cdr3_aa: CASSLYKTPPYYEQYF
j_call: TRBJ2-2; d_call: -; v_call: TRBV7-6; clone_size: -; cdr3_nt: TGTGCCAGCAGCTTAGTTAGGGAAGATTACCTACAGAACACCGGGGAGCTGTTTTTT; cdr3_aa: CASSLVREDYLQNTGELFF
j_call: TRBJ2-6; d_call: -; v_call: TRBV12-5; clone_size: -; cdr3_nt: TGTGCTAGTGGTTTGCCATTAGGCGGGAGGGCCAACGTCCTGACTTTC; cdr3_aa: CASGLPLGGRANVLTF
j_call: TRBJ2-5; d_call: -; v_call: TRBV7-9; clone_size: -; cdr3_nt: TGTGCCAGCAGCTCAGAGTATGCGAGGGAGACCCAGTACTTC; cdr3_aa: CASSSEYARETQYF
j_call: TRBJ1-1; d_call: TRBD1; v_call: TRBV6-5; clone_size: -; cdr3_nt: TGTGCCAGCAGTTACGCGACAGGGTACACTGAAGCTTTCTTT; cdr3_aa: CASSYATGYTEAFF
j_call: TRBJ1-1; d_call: TRBD1; v_call: TRBV10-3; clone_size: -; cdr3_nt: TGTGCCACCAGTATTTCCGGGACAGGGGGCCGGGGCACTGAAGCTTTCTTT; cdr3_aa: CATSISGTGGRGTEAFF
j_call: TRBJ2-7; d_call: TRBD1; v_call: TRBV10-2; clone_size: once; cdr3_nt: TGCGCCAGCGAGGCAGGGGGCTCCGAGCAGTACTTC; cdr3_aa: CASEAGGSEQYF
j_call: TRBJ1-1; d_call: -; v_call: TRBV27; clone_size: once; cdr3_nt: TGTGCCAGCATCATTTGGGACTTGGAGAACACTGAAGCTTTCTTT; cdr3_aa: CASIIWDLENTEAFF
j_call: TRBJ1-5; d_call: TRBD1; v_call: TRBV5-6; clone_size: -; cdr3_nt: TGTGCCAGCAGCCGACAGGGGGGTGAGGTCCGCCGCAATCAGCCCCAGCATTTT; cdr3_aa: CASSRQGGEVRRNQPQHF
j_call: TRBJ2-4; d_call: -; v_call: TRBV5-1; clone_size: -; cdr3_nt: TGCGCCTCACAGGGGGGGGCCAAAAACATTCAGTACTTC; cdr3_aa: CASQGGAKNIQYF
j_call: TRBJ2-7; d_call: -; v_call: TRBV27; clone_size: -; cdr3_nt: TGTGCCAGCAGTTTCCTCGACTCCTACGAGCAGTACTTC; cdr3_aa: CASSFLDSYEQYF
j_call: TRBJ1-1; d_call: -; v_call: TRBV20-1; clone_size: -; cdr3_nt: TGCAGTGCTAGAGAACTGAACACTGAAGCTTTCTTT; cdr3_aa: CSARELNTEAFF
j_call: TRBJ1-2; d_call: TRBD1; v_call: TRBV28; clone_size: -; cdr3_nt: TGTGCCAGCAGCCCAATCGGACAGGGAGCTAACTATGGCTACACCTTC; cdr3_aa: CASSPIGQGANYGYTF